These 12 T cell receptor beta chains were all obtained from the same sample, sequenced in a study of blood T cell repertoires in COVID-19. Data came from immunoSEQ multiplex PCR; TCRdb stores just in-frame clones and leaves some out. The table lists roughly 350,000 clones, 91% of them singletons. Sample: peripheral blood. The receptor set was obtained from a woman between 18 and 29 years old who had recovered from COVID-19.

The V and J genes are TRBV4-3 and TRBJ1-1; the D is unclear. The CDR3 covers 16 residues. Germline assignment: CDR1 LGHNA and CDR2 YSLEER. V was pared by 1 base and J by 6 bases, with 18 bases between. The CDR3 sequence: CASSQGRRGFNPEAFF. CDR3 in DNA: TGCGCCAGCAGCCAAGGCCGTCGGGGATTTAACCCTGAAGCTTTCTTT.

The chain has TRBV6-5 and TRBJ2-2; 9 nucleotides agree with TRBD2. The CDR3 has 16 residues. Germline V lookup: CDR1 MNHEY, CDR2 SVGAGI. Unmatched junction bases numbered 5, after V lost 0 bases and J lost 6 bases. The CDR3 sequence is CASSYSSTSGSGELFF. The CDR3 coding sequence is TGTGCCAGCAGTTACTCGTCAACTAGCGGGTCCGGGGAGCTGTTTTTT.

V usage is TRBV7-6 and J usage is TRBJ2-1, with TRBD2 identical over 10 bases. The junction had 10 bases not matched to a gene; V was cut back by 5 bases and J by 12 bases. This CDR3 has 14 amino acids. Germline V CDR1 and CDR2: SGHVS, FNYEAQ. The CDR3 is CASSPMTSGRGQFF. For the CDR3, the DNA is TGTGCCAGCAGCCCGATGACTAGCGGGCGCGGGCAGTTCTTC.

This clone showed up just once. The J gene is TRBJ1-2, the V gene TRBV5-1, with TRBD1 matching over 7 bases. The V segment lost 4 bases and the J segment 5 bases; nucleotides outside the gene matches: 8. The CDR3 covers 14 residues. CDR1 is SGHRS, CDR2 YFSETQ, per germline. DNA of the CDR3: TGCGCCAGCAGCACCCGGGACAGCTCGTATGGCTACACCTTC. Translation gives CASSTRDSSYGYTF.

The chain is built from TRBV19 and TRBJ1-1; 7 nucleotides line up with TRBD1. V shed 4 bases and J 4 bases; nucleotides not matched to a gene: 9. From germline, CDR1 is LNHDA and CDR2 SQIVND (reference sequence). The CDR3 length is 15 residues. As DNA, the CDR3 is TGTGCCAGTAGTAATTTCCAACAGGGGACCACTGAAGCTTTCTTT. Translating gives CASSNFQQGTTEAFF.

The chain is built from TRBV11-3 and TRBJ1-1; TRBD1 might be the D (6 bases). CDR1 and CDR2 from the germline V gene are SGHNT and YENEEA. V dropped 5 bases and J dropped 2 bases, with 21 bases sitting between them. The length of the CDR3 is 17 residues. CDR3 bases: TGTGCCAGCAGCCCCCGTCGGGGGGCGCGGAGAAACACTGAAGCTTTCTTT. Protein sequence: CASSPRRGARRNTEAFF.

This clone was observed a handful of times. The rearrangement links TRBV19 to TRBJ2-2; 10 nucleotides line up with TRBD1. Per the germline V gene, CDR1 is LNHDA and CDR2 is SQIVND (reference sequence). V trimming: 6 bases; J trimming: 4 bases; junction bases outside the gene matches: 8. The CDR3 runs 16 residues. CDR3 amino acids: CASSPGTGEITGELFF. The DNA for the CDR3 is TGTGCCAGTAGCCCCGGGACAGGGGAGATCACCGGGGAGCTGTTTTTT.

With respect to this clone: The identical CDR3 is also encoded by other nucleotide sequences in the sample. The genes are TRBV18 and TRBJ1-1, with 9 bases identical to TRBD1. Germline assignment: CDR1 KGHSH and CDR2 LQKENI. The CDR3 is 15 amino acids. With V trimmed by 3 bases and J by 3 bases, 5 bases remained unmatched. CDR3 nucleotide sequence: TGTGCCAGCTCACCGGTGACAGGGGGGGACACTGAAGCTTTCTTT. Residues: CASSPVTGGDTEAFF.

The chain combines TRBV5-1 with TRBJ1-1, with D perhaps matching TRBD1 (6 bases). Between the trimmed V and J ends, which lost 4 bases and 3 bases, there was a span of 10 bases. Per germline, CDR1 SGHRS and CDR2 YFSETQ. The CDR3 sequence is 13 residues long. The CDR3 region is CASSATGYTEAFF. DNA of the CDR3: TGCGCCAGCAGCGCAACAGGGTACACTGAAGCTTTCTTT.

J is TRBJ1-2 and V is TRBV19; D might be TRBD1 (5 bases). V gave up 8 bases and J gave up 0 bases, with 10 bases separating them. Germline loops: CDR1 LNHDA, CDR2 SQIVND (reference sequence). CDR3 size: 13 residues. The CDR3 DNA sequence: TGTGCCAGTTTGGAGACAGCTAACTATGGCTACACCTTC. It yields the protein CASLETANYGYTF.

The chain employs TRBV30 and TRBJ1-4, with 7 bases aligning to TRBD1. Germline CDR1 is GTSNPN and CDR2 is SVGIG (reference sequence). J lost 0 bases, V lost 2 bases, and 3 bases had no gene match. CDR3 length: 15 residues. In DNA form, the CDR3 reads TGTGCCTGGAGTTGGGGACAGACAACTAATGAAAAACTGTTTTTT. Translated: CAWSWGQTTNEKLFF.

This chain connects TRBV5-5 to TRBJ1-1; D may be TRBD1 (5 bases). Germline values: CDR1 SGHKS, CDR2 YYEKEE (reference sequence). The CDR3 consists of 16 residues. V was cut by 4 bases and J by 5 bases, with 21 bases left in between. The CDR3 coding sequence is TGTGCCAGCAGCCTCAATTCTAGACAGAGATGGACTGAAGCTTTCTTT. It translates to CASSLNSRQRWTEAFF.